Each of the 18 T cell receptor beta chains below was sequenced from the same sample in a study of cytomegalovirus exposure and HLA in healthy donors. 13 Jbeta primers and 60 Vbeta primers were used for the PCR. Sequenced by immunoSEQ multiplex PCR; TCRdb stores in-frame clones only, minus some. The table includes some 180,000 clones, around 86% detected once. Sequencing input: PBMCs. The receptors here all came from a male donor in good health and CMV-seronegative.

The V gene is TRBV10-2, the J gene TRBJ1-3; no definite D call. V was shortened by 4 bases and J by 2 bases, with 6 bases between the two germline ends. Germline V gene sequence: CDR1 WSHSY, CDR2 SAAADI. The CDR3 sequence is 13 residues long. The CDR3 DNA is TGCGCCAGCAGTGGAGGGCCTGGAAACACCATATATTTT. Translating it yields CASSGGPGNTIYF.

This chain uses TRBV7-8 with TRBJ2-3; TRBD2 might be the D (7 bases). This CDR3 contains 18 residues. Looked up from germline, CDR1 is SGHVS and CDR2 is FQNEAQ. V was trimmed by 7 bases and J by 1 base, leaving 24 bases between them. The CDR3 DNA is TGTGCCAGCACCGCCCGCGTGTGGAGGGGGGGCCGCACAGATACGCAGTATTTT. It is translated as CASTARVWRGGRTDTQYF.

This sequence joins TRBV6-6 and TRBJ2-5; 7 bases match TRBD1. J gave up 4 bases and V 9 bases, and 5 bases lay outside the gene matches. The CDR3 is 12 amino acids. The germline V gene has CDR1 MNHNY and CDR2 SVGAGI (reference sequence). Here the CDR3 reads CASKQGRETQYF. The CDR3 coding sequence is TGTGCCAGTAAACAGGGGCGAGAGACCCAGTACTTC.

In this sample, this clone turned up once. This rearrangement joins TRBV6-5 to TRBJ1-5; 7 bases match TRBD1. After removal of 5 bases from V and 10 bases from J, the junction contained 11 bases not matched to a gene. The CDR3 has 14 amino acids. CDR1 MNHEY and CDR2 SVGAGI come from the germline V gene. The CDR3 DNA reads TGTGCCAGCAGTCAACAGGGGCTCGGCAGACCCCAGCATTTT. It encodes CASSQQGLGRPQHF.

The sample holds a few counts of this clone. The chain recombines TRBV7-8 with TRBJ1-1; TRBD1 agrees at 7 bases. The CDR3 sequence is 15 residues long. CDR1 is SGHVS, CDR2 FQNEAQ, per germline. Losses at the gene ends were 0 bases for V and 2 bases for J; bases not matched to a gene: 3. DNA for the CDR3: TGTGCCAGCAGCTTAGCGCGGGACAGTAACACTGAAGCTTTCTTT. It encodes CASSLARDSNTEAFF.

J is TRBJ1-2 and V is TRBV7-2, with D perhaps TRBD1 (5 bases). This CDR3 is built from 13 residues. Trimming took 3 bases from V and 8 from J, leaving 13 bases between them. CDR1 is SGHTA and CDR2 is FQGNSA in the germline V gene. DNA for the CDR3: TGTGCCAGCAGCTTTGCGGGGACGGGGGGCTACACCTTC. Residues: CASSFAGTGGYTF.

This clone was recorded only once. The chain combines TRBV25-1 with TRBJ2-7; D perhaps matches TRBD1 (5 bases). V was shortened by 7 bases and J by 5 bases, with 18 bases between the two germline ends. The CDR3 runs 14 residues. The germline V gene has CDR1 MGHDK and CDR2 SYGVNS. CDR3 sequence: CASTLGQGSHEQYF. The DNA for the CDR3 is TGTGCCAGCACCCTGGGGCAGGGATCACACGAGCAGTACTTC.

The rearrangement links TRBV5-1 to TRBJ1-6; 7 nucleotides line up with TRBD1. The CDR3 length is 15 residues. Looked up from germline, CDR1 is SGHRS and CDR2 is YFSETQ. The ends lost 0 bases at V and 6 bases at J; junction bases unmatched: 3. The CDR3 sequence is CASSLAGTANSPLHF. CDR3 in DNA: TGCGCCAGCAGCTTGGCCGGGACAGCTAATTCACCCCTCCACTTT.

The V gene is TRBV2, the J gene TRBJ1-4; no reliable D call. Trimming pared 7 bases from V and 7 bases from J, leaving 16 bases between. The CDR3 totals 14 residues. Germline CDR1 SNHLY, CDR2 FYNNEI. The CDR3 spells CASTKGGLVEKLFF. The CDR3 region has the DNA TGTGCCAGCACCAAAGGCGGGTTAGTTGAAAAACTGTTTTTT.

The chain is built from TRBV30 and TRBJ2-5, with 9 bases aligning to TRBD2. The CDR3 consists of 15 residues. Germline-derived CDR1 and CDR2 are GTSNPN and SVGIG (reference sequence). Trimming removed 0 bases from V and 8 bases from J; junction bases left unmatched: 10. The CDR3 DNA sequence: TGTGCCTGGAGTGTAGTCCAGCGGGGGGCGGTAACCCAGTACTTC. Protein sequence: CAWSVVQRGAVTQYF.

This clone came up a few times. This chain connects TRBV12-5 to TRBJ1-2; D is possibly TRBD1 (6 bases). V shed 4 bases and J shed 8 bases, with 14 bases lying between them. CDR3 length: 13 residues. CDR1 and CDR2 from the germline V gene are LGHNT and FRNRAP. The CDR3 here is CASGSPPTGGYTF. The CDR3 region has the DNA TGTGCTAGTGGTTCGCCTCCCACAGGGGGCTACACCTTC.

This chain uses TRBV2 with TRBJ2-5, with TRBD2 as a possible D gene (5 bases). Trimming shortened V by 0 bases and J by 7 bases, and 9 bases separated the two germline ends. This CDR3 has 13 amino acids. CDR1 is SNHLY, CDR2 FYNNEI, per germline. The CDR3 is CASSEAPRGTQYF. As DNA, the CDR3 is TGTGCCAGCAGTGAAGCCCCTCGGGGGACCCAGTACTTC.

The CDR3 spells CASSPWSGSGNTIYF. The CDR3 DNA is TGTGCCAGCAGCCCCTGGTCAGGGTCTGGAAACACCATATATTTT. The V call is TRBV9, the J call TRBJ1-3; D possibly corresponds to TRBD1 (5 bases). In germline, CDR1 is SGDLS, CDR2 YYNGEE. V was cut by 4 bases and J by 1 base, with 12 bases left in between. The CDR3 loop spans 15 amino acids.

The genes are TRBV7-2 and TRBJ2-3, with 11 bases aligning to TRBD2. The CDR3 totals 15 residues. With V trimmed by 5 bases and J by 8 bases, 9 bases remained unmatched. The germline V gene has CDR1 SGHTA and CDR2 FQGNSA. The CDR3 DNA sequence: TGTGCCAGCAGCCAAATGGGTAGCGGGGGGGTTACGCAGTATTTT. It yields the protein CASSQMGSGGVTQYF.

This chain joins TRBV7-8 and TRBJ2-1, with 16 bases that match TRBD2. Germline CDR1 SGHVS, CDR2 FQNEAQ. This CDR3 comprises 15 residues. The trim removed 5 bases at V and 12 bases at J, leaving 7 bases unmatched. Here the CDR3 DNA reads TGTGCCAGCAGCACAGCCGGGACTAGCGGGGGGGGGCAGTTCTTC. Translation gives CASSTAGTSGGGQFF.

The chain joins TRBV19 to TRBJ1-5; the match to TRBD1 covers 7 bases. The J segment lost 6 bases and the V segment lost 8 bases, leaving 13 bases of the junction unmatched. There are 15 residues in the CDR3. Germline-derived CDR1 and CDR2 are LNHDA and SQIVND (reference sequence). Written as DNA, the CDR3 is TGTGCCAGTGGTGAGGACCGGGACAGCCCTCAGCCCCAGCATTTT. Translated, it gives CASGEDRDSPQPQHF. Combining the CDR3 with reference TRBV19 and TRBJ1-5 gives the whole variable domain DGGITQSPKYLFRKEGQNVTLSCEQNLNHDAMYWYRQDPGQGLRLIYYSQIVNDFQKGDIAEGYSVSREKKESFPLTVTSAQKNPTAFYLCASGEDRDSPQPQHFGDGTRLSIL.

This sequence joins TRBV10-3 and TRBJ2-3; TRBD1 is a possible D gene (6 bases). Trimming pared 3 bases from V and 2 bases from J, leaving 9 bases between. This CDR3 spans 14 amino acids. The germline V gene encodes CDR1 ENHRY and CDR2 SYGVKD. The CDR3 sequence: CAISEQGNTDTQYF. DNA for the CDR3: TGTGCCATCAGTGAACAGGGAAACACAGATACGCAGTATTTT.

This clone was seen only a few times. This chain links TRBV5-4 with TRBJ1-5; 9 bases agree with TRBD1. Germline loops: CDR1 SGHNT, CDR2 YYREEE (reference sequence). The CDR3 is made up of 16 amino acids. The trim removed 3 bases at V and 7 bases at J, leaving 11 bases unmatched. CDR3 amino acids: CASSCGTGKEQQPQHF. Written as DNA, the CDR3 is TGTGCCAGCAGCTGTGGGACAGGGAAGGAGCAACAGCCCCAGCATTTT.